The present T cell receptor (beta chain) was sequenced within a study of blood T cell repertoires in COVID-19. Across the whole study: Researchers got acute and convalescent COVID-19 samples from the United States, Italy and Spain. Sources were T cells, B-cell-depleted T cells, or PBMCs; the material itself was cDNA or gDNA.

This clone was counted once. The CDR3 sequence is 16 residues long. The V gene's germline CDR1 is KGHSH and CDR2 LQKENI. V dropped 2 bases and J dropped 2 bases, with 15 bases sitting between them. As processed by the authors: Nucleated cell number was recorded as an estimate derived from reference gene primer amplification. Here immunoSEQ multiplex PCR was the method, and the copy in TCRdb shows in-frame clones only, minus some. V and J calls and clone size are as listed in that table; D and trimming were resolved from the DNA. This table has about 270,000 clones, 70% to 90% appearing once. The V call is TRBV18, the J call TRBJ1-1; D gene ambiguous. This clonotype was sampled from a woman in her 70s with acute or convalescent COVID-19. The sequencing sample was made of peripheral blood. For the CDR3, the DNA is TGTGCCAGCTCACCAAGAATATTCGAGTCTAACACTGAAGCTTTCTTT. This encodes CASSPRIFESNTEAFF.